The 25 T cell receptor beta chains in this list originate from one sample, sequenced in a study of shared clonotypes between healthy human individuals. Here immunoSEQ multiplex PCR was the method, and the copy in TCRdb shows in-frame clones only, minus some. Among roughly 1,100,000 clones, 60% to 80% were seen once, and the ten largest hold approximately 1.5%. Sequenced: memory CD4+ T cells sorted from blood. As to subset: CD45RA-negative fraction. All receptors derive from a man aged 18 to 30 in good health.

The J gene is TRBJ2-5, the V gene TRBV6-1; 7 positions agree with TRBD2. CDR3 length equals 16 residues. Trimming cost V 2 bases and J 4 bases; bases outside gene matches: 10. Germline V gene sequence: CDR1 MNHNS, CDR2 SASEGT. The CDR3 here is CASSESRGSGGETQYF. CDR3 DNA sequence: TGTGCCAGCAGTGAATCGCGGGGGAGTGGGGGAGAGACCCAGTACTTC.

Of note for this clone: Other nucleotide sequences from this sample produce the same CDR3. This chain connects TRBV2 to TRBJ2-5; tentative D call: TRBD1 (6 bases). The CDR3 length is 14 residues. The germline CDR1 and CDR2 sequences are SNHLY and FYNNEI. Trimming shortened V by 2 bases and J by 0 bases, and 7 bases separated the two germline ends. The chain's CDR3 is CASSETGNQETQYF. For the CDR3, the DNA is TGTGCCAGCAGTGAAACAGGGAACCAAGAGACCCAGTACTTC. Looking up the rest from reference TRBV2 and TRBJ2-5 gives the full variable domain: EPEVTQTPSHQVTQMGQEVILRCVPISNHLYFYWYRQILGQKVEFLVSFYNNEISEKSEIFDDQFSVERPDGSNFTLKIRSTKLEDSAMYFCASSETGNQETQYFGPGTRLLVL.

This clone was picked up a small number of times. The chain is built from TRBV27 and TRBJ2-3; 14 positions match TRBD2. The CDR3 consists of 16 residues. Germline lookup yields CDR1 MNHEY and CDR2 SMNVEV (reference sequence). Germline trimming cut 3 bases from V and 4 bases from J; bases unmatched to any gene: 3. The CDR3 reads CASSFRLAGGPDTQYF. CDR3 coding DNA: TGTGCCAGCAGTTTTAGACTAGCGGGAGGGCCAGATACGCAGTATTTT.

This clone was counted a few times. The chain links TRBV7-2 to TRBJ2-1; 8 bases match TRBD2. Per the germline V gene, CDR1 is SGHTA and CDR2 is FQGNSA. After removal of 1 base from V and 9 bases from J, the junction contained 8 bases not matched to a gene. This CDR3 is 15 amino acids long. In nucleotides, the CDR3 is TGTGCCAGCAGCTTAGTGTCCCCAGCGGGGGTTGAGCAGTTCTTC. It is translated as CASSLVSPAGVEQFF.

The chain has TRBV5-6 and TRBJ1-2, with D unresolved. CDR1 SGHDT and CDR2 YYEEEE come from the germline V gene. The ends were cut back, 4 bases at V and 13 bases at J, with 5 bases in the middle. CDR3 size: 8 residues. In DNA, the CDR3 is TGTGCCAGCAGCCTAGGCACCTTC. This gives the protein CASSLGTF.

V and J are TRBV7-2 and TRBJ2-3; tentative D call: TRBD1 (6 bases). V gave up 5 bases and J gave up 2 bases, with 14 bases separating them. This CDR3 has 15 amino acids. Germline lookup yields CDR1 SGHTA and CDR2 FQGNSA. CDR3 loop: CASSPLGTSTDTQYF. CDR3 in DNA: TGTGCCAGCAGCCCCCTTGGGACATCCACAGATACGCAGTATTTT.

This chain links TRBV19 with TRBJ1-6; no clear D gene. Trimming took 1 base from V and 5 from J, leaving 9 bases between them. The CDR3 loop spans 15 amino acids. CDR1 is LNHDA and CDR2 is SQIVND in the germline V gene (reference sequence). This chain's CDR3 is CASSIVEGNNSPLHF. CDR3 nucleotides: TGTGCCAGTAGTATAGTGGAAGGGAATAATTCACCCCTCCACTTT.

This rearrangement joins TRBV19 to TRBJ2-3; 11 nucleotides line up with TRBD2. CDR1 LNHDA and CDR2 SQIVND come from the germline V gene (reference sequence). With V trimmed by 6 bases and J by 4 bases, 3 bases remained unmatched. This CDR3 region has 14 residues. CDR3 residues: CASRLAGEADTQYF. Written as DNA, the CDR3 is TGTGCCAGTAGACTAGCGGGAGAAGCAGATACGCAGTATTTT. Full variable domain (outside the CDR3, taken from reference TRBV19 and TRBJ2-3): DGGITQSPKYLFRKEGQNVTLSCEQNLNHDAMYWYRQDPGQGLRLIYYSQIVNDFQKGDIAEGYSVSREKKESFPLTVTSAQKNPTAFYLCASRLAGEADTQYFGPGTRLTVL.

This chain links TRBV2 with TRBJ1-1; D unresolved. The V end was cut by 6 bases, the J end by 1 base, with 9 bases between. Per germline, CDR1 SNHLY and CDR2 FYNNEI. The CDR3 covers 13 residues. The DNA of the CDR3 is TGTGCCAGCAGCCAATTTAAGAACACTGAAGCTTTCTTT. This codes for CASSQFKNTEAFF.

This clone is judged medium-sized (0.01 to 0.1%). The chain uses TRBV18 and TRBJ1-1, with D uncertain. The length of the CDR3 is 12 residues. V was shortened by 1 base and J by 4 bases, with 4 bases between the two germline ends. Per germline, CDR1 KGHSH and CDR2 LQKENI. Here the CDR3 DNA reads TGTGCCAGCTCACCACTTCGCACTGAAGCTTTCTTT. Encoded protein: CASSPLRTEAFF.

This rearrangement joins TRBV2 to TRBJ2-3; D is ambiguous. The CDR3 spans 13 residues. From germline, CDR1 is SNHLY and CDR2 FYNNEI. V was clipped by 7 bases and J by 4 bases, with 12 bases between them. Here the CDR3 reads CASNRVIADTQYF. CDR3 coding DNA: TGTGCCAGCAATCGGGTAATCGCAGATACGCAGTATTTT. The full variable domain, rest sourced from reference TRBV2 and TRBJ2-3, is EPEVTQTPSHQVTQMGQEVILRCVPISNHLYFYWYRQILGQKVEFLVSFYNNEISEKSEIFDDQFSVERPDGSNFTLKIRSTKLEDSAMYFCASNRVIADTQYFGPGTRLTVL.

For this clone: Other DNA variants within this sample encode the same CDR3. The chain links TRBV18 to TRBJ1-1, with a possible D match to TRBD1 (5 bases). The CDR3 spans 13 residues. Germline CDR1 and CDR2: KGHSH and LQKENI. The ends were cut back, 3 bases at V and 4 bases at J, with 9 bases in the middle. The chain's CDR3 is CASSPSGGTEAFF. In DNA, the CDR3 is TGTGCCAGCTCACCGTCTGGGGGCACTGAAGCTTTCTTT.

This rearrangement joins TRBV5-4 to TRBJ2-5, with D perhaps TRBD2 (6 bases). V gave up 3 bases and J gave up 4 bases, with 22 bases separating them. The CDR3 loop spans 17 amino acids. The germline CDR1 and CDR2 sequences are SGHNT and YYREEE (reference sequence). The CDR3 nucleotides are TGTGCCAGCAGCTCATTCGCCGCCGGCCCGCGGGGAGAGACCCAGTACTTC. Encoded protein: CASSSFAAGPRGETQYF.

This chain connects TRBV5-4 to TRBJ2-3, with a weak D call TRBD2 (6 bases). CDR3 length equals 16 residues. Between the trimmed V and J ends, which lost 2 bases and 1 base, there was a span of 14 bases. Germline values: CDR1 SGHNT, CDR2 YYREEE (reference sequence). CDR3 region: CASSFTWGVGTDTQYF. CDR3 nucleotides: TGTGCCAGCAGCTTTACATGGGGGGTCGGCACAGATACGCAGTATTTT.

V usage is TRBV21-1 and J usage is TRBJ1-1; the D call of TRBD1 is as the table states it, not checked on the DNA. TRBV21-1 is described as a pseudogene. CDR3 length: 11 residues. The CDR3 nucleotides read TGTGCCAGCACCTGGGCCCCCCGGGCTTTCTTT. Encoded protein: CASTWAPRAFF.

V and J are TRBV7-6 and TRBJ2-1; D possibly corresponds to TRBD2 (5 bases). Trimming shortened V by 1 base and J by 4 bases, and 8 bases separated the two germline ends. Germline loops: CDR1 SGHVS, CDR2 FNYEAQ. The CDR3 covers 14 residues. CDR3 amino acids: CASSLGSAYNEQFF. In DNA, the CDR3 is TGTGCCAGCAGCTTAGGTAGCGCGTACAATGAGCAGTTCTTC.

The V gene is TRBV9, the J gene TRBJ2-2, with D unclear. V lost 3 bases and J lost 5, with 17 bases in between. Germline loops: CDR1 SGDLS, CDR2 YYNGEE. This CDR3 comprises 16 residues. CDR3 bases: TGTGCCAGCAGCGCCTCCGGATCAAAGCGAACCGGGGAGCTGTTTTTT. This translates into CASSASGSKRTGELFF.

This chain connects TRBV6-6 to TRBJ1-2, with TRBD1 matching over 8 bases. Germline V lookup: CDR1 MNHNY, CDR2 SVGAGI (reference sequence). This CDR3 spans 14 amino acids. With 5 bases clipped from V and 6 bases from J, the junction kept 8 bases outside the gene matches. For the CDR3, the DNA is TGTGCCAGCAGTCAACAGGGGGGAATGGATGGCTACACCTTC. Translating it yields CASSQQGGMDGYTF.

V usage is TRBV9 and J usage is TRBJ2-3; 10 positions match TRBD2. Trimming at V came to 0 bases and at J to 4 bases, leaving 5 bases not matched to a gene. Germline lookup yields CDR1 SGDLS and CDR2 YYNGEE. This CDR3 has 16 residues. The CDR3 DNA reads as TGTGCCAGCAGCGTAGGCCTAGCGGGGGAGGCAGATACGCAGTATTTT. Its protein product is CASSVGLAGEADTQYF.

V usage is TRBV28 and J usage is TRBJ2-3; 7 positions match TRBD2. V was clipped by 6 bases and J by 0 bases; unmatched bases: 3. CDR3 length: 14 amino acids. Germline values: CDR1 MDHEN, CDR2 SYDVKM. In DNA, the CDR3 is TGTGCCAGCAGGACGGGGGGAAGCACAGATACGCAGTATTTT. Its translation is CASRTGGSTDTQYF.

The chain combines TRBV28 with TRBJ1-6, with no clear D. CDR1 is MDHEN and CDR2 is SYDVKM in the germline V gene. This CDR3 has 11 residues. Trimming left V 8 bases short and J 8 bases short, with 7 bases between. CDR3 sequence (DNA): TGTGCCAGCCGGACGGATTCACCCCTCCACTTT. Encoded protein: CASRTDSPLHF.

This chain joins TRBV29-1 and TRBJ2-3; a weak D match, TRBD2 (5 bases). The ends were cut back, 7 bases at V and 5 bases at J, with 16 bases in the middle. The CDR3 covers 13 residues. CDR1 is SQVTM and CDR2 is ANQGSEA in the germline V gene. CDR3 region: CSGDGLAGDTQYF. CDR3 nucleotides: TGCAGCGGAGATGGACTGGCGGGAGATACGCAGTATTTT.

The J gene is TRBJ1-4, the V gene TRBV29-1; no clear D gene. The ends were cut back, 6 bases at V and 0 bases at J, with 8 bases in the middle. The CDR3 length is 13 residues. From germline, CDR1 is SQVTM and CDR2 ANQGSEA. The DNA of the CDR3 is TGCAGCGTGACATTTACAACTAATGAAAAACTGTTTTTT. This translates into CSVTFTTNEKLFF.

The genes are TRBV6-6 and TRBJ2-7, with TRBD2 matching 12 bases. Unmatched junction bases numbered 9, after V lost 6 bases and J lost 3 bases. CDR3 length: 16 residues. Germline assignment: CDR1 MNHNY and CDR2 SVGAGI (reference sequence). The CDR3 region is CASRSPTSGSVYEQYF. CDR3 nucleotides: TGTGCCAGCAGATCCCCGACTAGCGGGAGCGTCTACGAGCAGTACTTC.

The chain joins TRBV5-1 to TRBJ1-2; D gene unclear. V lost 0 bases and J lost 4, with 10 bases in between. CDR1 and CDR2 from the germline V gene are SGHRS and YFSETQ. CDR3 length: 14 residues. The CDR3 sequence: CASSLEPLFYGYTF. CDR3 sequence (DNA): TGCGCCAGCAGCTTGGAACCCCTATTCTATGGCTACACCTTC.